This TCR beta chain was captured in a study of ipilimumab plus nivolumab after autologous stem cell transplantation. This CDR3 has 17 residues. Method: immunoSEQ multiplex PCR; TCRdb's copy keeps in-frame clones and lacks some. Here the sample spans around 16,000 clones, over 70% being singletons. The TCR sequence derives from a male donor with diffuse large B-cell lymphoma. The chain combines TRBV21-1 with TRBJ2-3; TRBD2, the table's D call, lacks a check against the DNA. TRBV21-1 is recorded as a pseudogene. Specimen: PBMCs, collected in a trial of ipilimumab plus nivolumab as post-transplant consolidation. CDR3 sequence reads: CASSSRRDCQSTDTQYF. CDR3 sequence (DNA): TGTGCCAGCAGCTCTCGCCGGGACTGCCAGTCCACAGATACGCAGTATTTT.